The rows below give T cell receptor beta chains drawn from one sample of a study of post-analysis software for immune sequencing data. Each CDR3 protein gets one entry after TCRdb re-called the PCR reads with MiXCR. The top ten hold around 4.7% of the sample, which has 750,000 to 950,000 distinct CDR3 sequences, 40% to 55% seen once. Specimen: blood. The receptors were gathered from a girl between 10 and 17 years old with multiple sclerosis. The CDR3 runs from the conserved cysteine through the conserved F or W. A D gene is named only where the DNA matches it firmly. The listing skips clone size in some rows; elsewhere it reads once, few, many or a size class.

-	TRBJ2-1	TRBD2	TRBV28	TGTGCCAGCAGTTTTAGACTAGCAGACAATGAGCAGTTCTTC	CASSFRLADNEQFF
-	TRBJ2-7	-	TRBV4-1	TGCGCCAGCAGCCAAGGTGGGACACCGTCCTACGAGCAGTACTTC	CASSQGGTPSYEQYF
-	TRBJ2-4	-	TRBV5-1	TGCGCCAGCAGCTTAACCCAGGGGCTAGCCAAAAACATTCAGTACTTC	CASSLTQGLAKNIQYF
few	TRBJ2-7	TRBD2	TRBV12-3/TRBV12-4	TGTGCCAGCAGGAATAGCGGGAGTGGCTCCGAGCAGTACTTC	CASRNSGSGSEQYF
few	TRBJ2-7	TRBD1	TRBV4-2	TGTGCCAGCAGCGTACACACGGGACAGGGGGCCGACGAGCAGTACTTC	CASSVHTGQGADEQYF
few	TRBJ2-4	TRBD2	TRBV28	TGTGCCAGCAGTGCGCGGCGGGGGGCGGTAAACATTCAGTACTTC	CASSARRGAVNIQYF
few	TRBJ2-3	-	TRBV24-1	TGTGCCACCAGTGATTTGTGGGGGACAGATACGCAGTATTTT	CATSDLWGTDTQYF
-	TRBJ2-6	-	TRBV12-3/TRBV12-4	TGTGCCAGCAGTTTGGGGACACTCGGGGCCAACGTCCTGACTTTC	CASSLGTLGANVLTF
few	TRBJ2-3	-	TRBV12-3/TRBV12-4	TGTGCCAGCAGATATAGCGCAGATACGCAGTATTTT	CASRYSADTQYF
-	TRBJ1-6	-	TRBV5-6	TGTGCCAGCAGCTTGGATGGGCCAGCAGGTTCACCCCCCCACTTT	CASSLDGPAGSPPHF
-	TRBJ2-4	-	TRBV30	TGTGCCTGGAGGCAGGGGAGTTTCGACGAGCAGTACTTT	CAWRQGSFDEQYF
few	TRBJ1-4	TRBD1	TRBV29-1	TGCAGCGTTTCTCCAGGGACAGTTCTGGGGGAACTGTTTTTT	CSVSPGTVLGELFF
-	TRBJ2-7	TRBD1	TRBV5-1	TGCGCCAGCAGCGGACAGGGACCAACCTACGAGCAGTACTTC	CASSGQGPTYEQYF
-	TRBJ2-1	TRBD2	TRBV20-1	TGCAGTGCTAGAGATTTTAAGGGACTAGCAGCCAATGAGCAGTTCTTC	CSARDFKGLAANEQFF
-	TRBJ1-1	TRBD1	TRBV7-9	TGTGCCAGCAGCTGGCTGGACAGGGGGGACACTGAAGCTTTCTTT	CASSWLDRGDTEAFF
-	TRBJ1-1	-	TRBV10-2	TGCGCCAGCAGTGAGTCATGGGCCGCGCTTGAAGCTTTCTTT	CASSESWAALEAFF
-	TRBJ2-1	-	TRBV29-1	TGCAGCGCTTCGACTTCTCACAATGAGCAGTTCTTC	CSASTSHNEQFF
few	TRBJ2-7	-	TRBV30	TGTGCCTGGGCGTCGGGGGCCTACGAGCAGTACTTC	CAWASGAYEQYF
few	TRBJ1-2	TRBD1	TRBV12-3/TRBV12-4	TGTGCCAGCAGTTTAGGGGCAGGGGGCGCATTAAACTATGGCTACACCTTC	CASSLGAGGALNYGYTF
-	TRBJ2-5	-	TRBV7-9	TGTGCCAGCAGCTTCATTGGTTTGGGGGAGCAGTACTTC	CASSFIGLGEQYF
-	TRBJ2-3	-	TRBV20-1	TGCAGTGCTAGAGTAGAGGCAGATACGCAGTATTTT	CSARVEADTQYF
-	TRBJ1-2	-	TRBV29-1	TGCAGCGCACAGACAGCCCGGGCGGGCTACACCTTC	CSAQTARAGYTF
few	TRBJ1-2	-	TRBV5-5	TGTGCCAGCAGCCCCTTCCAGGGCCCTAACTATGGCTACACCTTC	CASSPFQGPNYGYTF
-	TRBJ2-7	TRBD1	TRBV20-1	TGCAGTGCTAGGGACAGGGCCTCCTACGAGCAGTACTTC	CSARDRASYEQYF
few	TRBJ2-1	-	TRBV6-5	TGTGCCAGCAGTTACTCCGTCAGGCAGGTTGGTCTTTACAATGAGCAGTTCTTC	CASSYSVRQVGLYNEQFF
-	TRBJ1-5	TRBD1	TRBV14	TGTGCCAGCAGCCAAGATCCCCGACAGGGAGGGAGTGATCAGCCCCAGCATTTT	CASSQDPRQGGSDQPQHF
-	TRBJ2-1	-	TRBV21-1	TGTGCCAGCAGCCCTCAGAACTCCAACTCCTACAATGAGCAGTTCTTC	CASSPQNSNSYNEQFF
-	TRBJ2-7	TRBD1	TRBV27	TGTGCCAGCAGTCCACGAGGGGGCCCCTACGAGCAGTACTTC	CASSPRGGPYEQYF
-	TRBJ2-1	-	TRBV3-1	TGTGCCGGGCCCCGGACACCCAACAATGAGCAGTTCTTC	CAGPRTPNNEQFF
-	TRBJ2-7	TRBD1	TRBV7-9	TGTGCCAGCAGCCCCCACGACAGGGGTAGGTACGAGCAGTACTTC	CASSPHDRGRYEQYF
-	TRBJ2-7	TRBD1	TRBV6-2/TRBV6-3	TGTGCCATCCGGGACAGGGACTACGAGCAGTACTTC	CAIRDRDYEQYF
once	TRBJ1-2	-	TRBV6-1	TGTGCCAGCGTCGTGAGGGGGGGGGACTATGGCTACACCTTC	CASVVRGGDYGYTF
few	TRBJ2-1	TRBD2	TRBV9	TGTGCCAGCAGCGCCCAACTAGCGGGATCGCTCCGATACAATGAGCAGTTCTTC	CASSAQLAGSLRYNEQFF
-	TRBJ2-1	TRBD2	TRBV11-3	TGTGCCAGCAGCCCCGAGGGCGGGAGGGACAATGAGCAGTTCTTC	CASSPEGGRDNEQFF
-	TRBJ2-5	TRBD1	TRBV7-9	TGTGCCAGCAGCCCCTGGACAGGGAATGGGACCCAGTACTTC	CASSPWTGNGTQYF
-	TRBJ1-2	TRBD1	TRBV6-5	TGTGCCAGCAGCTGGGGGACAGGGGCGACGGGAGGCTACACCTTC	CASSWGTGATGGYTF
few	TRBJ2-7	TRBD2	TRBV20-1	TGCAGTGCTAGAGGGGCCTTAGCGGGACTCTACGAGCAGTACTTC	CSARGALAGLYEQYF
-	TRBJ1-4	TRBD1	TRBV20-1	TGCAGTGCTAGAGATCTGGGACAGCCGACAACTAATGAAAAACTGTTTTTT	CSARDLGQPTTNEKLFF
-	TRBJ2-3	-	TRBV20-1	TGCAGTGCTAGAAATCCCTTGACTAGCACAGATACGCAGTATTTT	CSARNPLTSTDTQYF
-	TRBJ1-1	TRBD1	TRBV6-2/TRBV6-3	TGTGCCAGCAGCCTAGACAGGGGCTTTGAAGCTTTCTTT	CASSLDRGFEAFF
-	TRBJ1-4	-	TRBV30	TGTGCCTGGAGGGACCGCCTTGGAGAAAAACTGTTTTTT	CAWRDRLGEKLFF